Shown below are 24 T cell receptor beta chains from a single sample sequenced in a study of T cell responses to AZD1222 COVID-19 vaccine. Sequencing was performed with immunoSEQ multiplex PCR; in TCRdb, only in-frame clones are kept and a portion is missing. In the table there are fewer than 70,000 clones, roughly 80% of which are singletons. This specimen was peripheral blood, taken 28 days after the second AZD1222 dose. The origin of the receptors is an adult who received the AZD1222 COVID-19 vaccine.

This chain links TRBV30 with TRBJ1-2; D is perhaps TRBD1 (5 bases). Germline loops: CDR1 GTSNPN, CDR2 SVGIG (reference sequence). The germline V and J ends were trimmed by 1 base and 1 base, with 10 bases remaining between them. The CDR3 contains 14 residues. For the CDR3, the DNA is TGTGCCTGGAGTGGGGGGATTTTTAACTATGGCTACACCTTC. Amino acid sequence: CAWSGGIFNYGYTF.

V gene TRBV2 combines with J gene TRBJ1-2; 7 bases are a match to TRBD1. The V and J ends lost 6 bases and 2 bases, in that order; junction bases with no gene match: 9. CDR1 is SNHLY and CDR2 is FYNNEI in the germline V gene. CDR3 length: 15 residues. CDR3 residues: CASSPDRDANYGYTF. CDR3 DNA sequence: TGTGCCAGCAGCCCAGACAGGGACGCAAACTATGGCTACACCTTC.

V is TRBV3-1 (or the pseudogene TRBV3-2) and J is TRBJ2-2; D gene ambiguous. With 1 base removed from V and 1 base from J, the gap between germline ends came to 22 bases. The germline gives CDR1 LGHDT, CDR2 YNNKEL (reference sequence). This CDR3 spans 20 amino acids. The CDR3 nucleotides are TGTGCCAGCAGCCAAGTTTTCCTTCTTGCCTCCCTTAGGAACACCGGGGAGCTGTTTTTT. It is translated as CASSQVFLLASLRNTGELFF.

The genes are TRBV4-1 and TRBJ1-3; TRBD1 agrees at 9 bases. With 0 bases clipped from V and 1 base from J, the junction kept 10 bases outside the gene matches. CDR1 MGHRA and CDR2 YSYEKL come from the germline V gene. This CDR3 region has 19 residues. CDR3 sequence reads: CASSQDLRTGDRSGNTIYF. The CDR3 nucleotides are TGCGCCAGCAGCCAAGATCTCCGGACAGGGGACAGATCTGGAAACACCATATATTTT.

CDR3 nucleotides: TGTGCCAGCAGCCAATTAAGGACGGAGACCCAGTACTTC. Residues: CASSQLRTETQYF. This rearrangement joins TRBV3-1 (or the pseudogene TRBV3-2) to TRBJ2-5; no clear D. This CDR3 spans 13 amino acids. Germline V gene lookup returns CDR1 LGHDT and CDR2 YNNKEL (reference sequence). Trimming took off 2 bases at V and 5 bases at J, with 9 bases between the two ends.

In its sample, this clone was seen a few times. The J gene is TRBJ2-7, the V gene TRBV7-2; the match to TRBD1 covers 8 bases. The CDR3 runs to 14 residues. With V trimmed by 3 bases and J by 1 base, 2 bases remained unmatched. The germline gives CDR1 SGHTA, CDR2 FQGNSA. The CDR3 region has the DNA TGTGCCAGCAGCTTGAACAGGGGGTCCTACGAGCAGTACTTC. Encoded protein: CASSLNRGSYEQYF.

The chain carries TRBV6-1 and TRBJ1-2; TRBD1 agrees at 9 bases. V lost 2 bases, J lost 8 bases, and 9 bases stayed unmatched. Germline CDR1 MNHNS, CDR2 SASEGT. The CDR3 runs 15 residues. In DNA, the CDR3 is TGTGCCAGCAGTGAAATCCCGGGACAGGGTGGAGGCTACACCTTC. Translating gives CASSEIPGQGGGYTF.

This chain uses TRBV5-4 with TRBJ2-1; the D gene is possibly TRBD2 (5 bases). CDR3 length equals 16 residues. Deletions cut 4 bases from V and 5 bases from J, with 19 bases between. The germline V gene has CDR1 SGHNT and CDR2 YYREEE (reference sequence). CDR3 sequence reads: CASSVGLSRSDNEQFF. The CDR3 region has the DNA TGTGCCAGCAGCGTCGGACTGTCCAGGTCCGACAATGAGCAGTTCTTC.

A single count supports this clone. The chain carries TRBV12-5 and TRBJ1-6; 7 bases match TRBD1. There are 15 residues in the CDR3. Trimming at V came to 1 base and at J to 10 bases, leaving 7 bases not matched to a gene. CDR1 LGHNT and CDR2 FRNRAP come from the germline V gene. The CDR3 sequence is CASGLGRQGQSPLHF. For the CDR3, the DNA is TGTGCTAGTGGTTTGGGTCGACAGGGCCAGTCACCCCTCCACTTT.

In its sample, this clone was seen once. This chain uses TRBV11-2 with TRBJ2-2, with unresolved D. The CDR3 length is 16 residues. Trimming removed 1 base at V and 5 bases at J, with 14 bases between. Germline V CDR1 and CDR2: SGHAT, FQNNGV. The CDR3 nucleotides are TGTGCCAGCAGCTTAGGTGAAGGGATCGGTACCGGGGAGCTGTTTTTT. Protein: CASSLGEGIGTGELFF.

CDR3 protein: CAIRETARGDTQYF. In nucleotides, the CDR3 is TGTGCCATCAGAGAGACCGCAAGGGGGGATACGCAGTATTTT. The rearrangement links TRBV10-3 to TRBJ2-3, with a weak D call TRBD1 (6 bases). Deletions cut 6 bases from V and 6 bases from J, with 16 bases between. CDR1 is ENHRY and CDR2 is SYGVKD in the germline V gene. This CDR3 is 14 amino acids long.

The V call is TRBV19, the J call TRBJ1-1, with a weak D call TRBD1 (6 bases). This CDR3 comprises 16 residues. The V gene lost 7 bases and the J gene lost 0 bases, with 18 bases spanning the gap. The germline V gene has CDR1 LNHDA and CDR2 SQIVND (reference sequence). The CDR3 coding sequence is TGTGCCAGTAAAGGTTCCCTGGGGACACTGAACACTGAAGCTTTCTTT. It yields the protein CASKGSLGTLNTEAFF.

This clone has just a few counts. The same CDR3 also results from other DNA sequences found in this sample. The V gene is TRBV28, the J gene TRBJ1-2; no clear D. Germline CDR1 MDHEN, CDR2 SYDVKM. The CDR3 spans 13 residues. The V and J ends lost 2 bases and 2 bases respectively, with 6 bases between them. CDR3 protein: CASSLTGNYGYTF. Here the CDR3 DNA reads TGTGCCAGCAGTTTAACGGGGAACTATGGCTACACCTTC.

The chain recombines TRBV18 with TRBJ2-7; 7 bases align to TRBD1. CDR3 length: 15 residues. Germline CDR1 and CDR2: KGHSH and LQKENI. After removal of 1 base from V and 3 bases from J, the junction contained 6 bases not matched to a gene. In nucleotides, the CDR3 is TGTGCCAGCTCACCACGGGACAGCGGACTCTACGAGCAGTACTTC. Translation: CASSPRDSGLYEQYF.

V is TRBV19 and J is TRBJ1-2, with D unresolved. The CDR3 covers 11 residues. Germline-derived CDR1 and CDR2 are LNHDA and SQIVND (reference sequence). V was pared by 7 bases and J by 8 bases, with 11 bases between. The CDR3 DNA is TGTGCCAGTAATAAACTCGGGGGCTACACCTTC. Translating gives CASNKLGGYTF.

This sequence joins TRBV19 and TRBJ2-5; possible D gene TRBD1, 6 bases. CDR3 length: 15 amino acids. Between the trimmed V and J ends, which lost 6 bases and 5 bases, there was a span of 19 bases. Germline assignment: CDR1 LNHDA and CDR2 SQIVND (reference sequence). The CDR3 DNA reads as TGTGCCAGTAGCCCGCTCAGGGGTATCGGGGAGACCCAGTACTTC. Protein product: CASSPLRGIGETQYF.

The chain links TRBV9 to TRBJ2-1, with 12 bases identical to TRBD2. Unmatched junction bases numbered 9, after V lost 0 bases and J lost 8 bases. The CDR3 loop spans 17 amino acids. Germline CDR1 reads SGDLS; CDR2 reads YYNGEE. The chain's CDR3 is CASSVEPSGGARDEQFF. CDR3 bases: TGTGCCAGCAGCGTAGAACCTAGCGGGGGGGCTCGTGATGAGCAGTTCTTC.

The gene calls are TRBV5-1 and TRBJ1-2; 9 nucleotides line up with TRBD1. Germline lookup yields CDR1 SGHRS and CDR2 YFSETQ. This CDR3 is built from 14 residues. V gave up 5 bases and J gave up 5 bases; unmatched junction bases: 7. DNA for the CDR3: TGCGCCAGCAGACCGGACAGGGGCGGGTATGGCTACACCTTC. This encodes CASRPDRGGYGYTF.

The V gene is TRBV14, the J gene TRBJ1-1, with D perhaps matching TRBD1 (5 bases). Trimming took off 2 bases at V and 4 bases at J, with 14 bases between the two ends. In germline, CDR1 is SGHDN, CDR2 FVKESK. CDR3 length equals 15 residues. This CDR3 reads CASSQRGLRGTEAFF. DNA of the CDR3: TGTGCCAGCAGCCAAAGGGGATTGCGGGGCACTGAAGCTTTCTTT.

The chain has TRBV4-3 and TRBJ2-3; 14 bases are shared with TRBD2. Germline loops: CDR1 LGHNA, CDR2 YSLEER. J was trimmed by 3 bases and V by 1 base; bases with no gene match: 3. There are 17 residues in the CDR3. CDR3 sequence: CASSQGLAGGRTDTQYF. In nucleotides, the CDR3 is TGCGCCAGCAGCCAAGGACTAGCGGGGGGGCGGACAGATACGCAGTATTTT.

This clone was seen only a few times. The chain links TRBV6-6 to TRBJ1-5; D is perhaps TRBD1 (5 bases). The length of the CDR3 is 14 residues. V lost 4 bases and J lost 8, with 15 bases in between. The germline V gene has CDR1 MNHNY and CDR2 SVGAGI (reference sequence). The CDR3 spells CASSFRDYIKPQHF. The CDR3 DNA reads as TGTGCCAGCAGTTTCCGGGACTACATCAAGCCCCAGCATTTT.

This chain joins TRBV9 and TRBJ2-7; D is possibly TRBD2 (6 bases). Germline assignment: CDR1 SGDLS and CDR2 YYNGEE. The V end was cut by 0 bases, the J end by 0 bases, with 10 bases between. The CDR3 loop spans 15 amino acids. The DNA for the CDR3 is TGTGCCAGCAGCGTAGGGGACTGGAGCTCCTACGAGCAGTACTTC. This codes for CASSVGDWSSYEQYF.

J is TRBJ2-3 and V is TRBV6-6; 7 nucleotides line up with TRBD1. The germline gives CDR1 MNHNY, CDR2 SVGAGI (reference sequence). After removal of 5 bases from V and 3 bases from J, the junction contained 14 bases not matched to a gene. The CDR3 extends over 17 amino acids. The CDR3 coding sequence is TGTGCCAGCAGTCTCAACACCGGGACAGATAGAACAGATACGCAGTATTTT. Protein sequence: CASSLNTGTDRTDTQYF.

The rearrangement uses TRBV5-1 and TRBJ2-3; D possibly corresponds to TRBD2 (6 bases). The CDR3 loop spans 13 amino acids. Germline V CDR1 and CDR2: SGHRS, YFSETQ. V was shortened by 4 bases and J by 5 bases, with 11 bases between the two germline ends. The CDR3 bases are TGCGCCAGCAGCCCGGGGGTGAGAGATACGCAGTATTTT. Encoded protein: CASSPGVRDTQYF.